Below, 3 T cell receptor beta chains from the same sample are listed, as sequenced in a study of T cell changes during pregnancy in multiple sclerosis. Sequencing was performed with immunoSEQ multiplex PCR; in TCRdb, only in-frame clones are kept and a portion is missing. The profile shows fewer than 70,000 clones, 80% to 95% of them singletons. Sequenced here: CD8+ T cells from peripheral blood mononuclear cells, sampled in the third trimester of pregnancy. These receptors originate from a female donor in good health, enrolled as a control in a pregnancy study.

V usage is TRBV2 and J usage is TRBJ2-7; D not certain. V was shortened by 6 bases and J by 4 bases, with 7 bases between the two germline ends. The CDR3 totals 11 residues. Germline V gene lookup returns CDR1 SNHLY and CDR2 FYNNEI. CDR3 sequence reads: CASRLEYEQYF. The CDR3 nucleotides read TGTGCCAGCAGGCTAGAATACGAGCAGTACTTC. The full variable domain, completed using reference TRBV2 and TRBJ2-7, is EPEVTQTPSHQVTQMGQEVILRCVPISNHLYFYWYRQILGQKVEFLVSFYNNEISEKSEIFDDQFSVERPDGSNFTLKIRSTKLEDSAMYFCASRLEYEQYFGPGTRLTVT.

The chain uses TRBV5-6 and TRBJ1-2; 10 positions match TRBD1. CDR3 length equals 15 residues. The germline V gene encodes CDR1 SGHDT and CDR2 YYEEEE. With 2 bases clipped from V and 4 bases from J, the junction kept 5 bases outside the gene matches. The CDR3 is CASSLGTGATYGYTF. Written as DNA, the CDR3 is TGTGCCAGCAGCTTAGGGACAGGGGCCACCTATGGCTACACCTTC.

This clone has a single count. This sequence joins TRBV6-5 and TRBJ1-2; 7 nucleotides agree with TRBD1. Unmatched junction bases numbered 4, after V lost 6 bases and J lost 3 bases. CDR1 is MNHEY, CDR2 SVGAGI, per germline. The CDR3 totals 13 residues. DNA of the CDR3: TGTGCCAGCAGACCTACAGGGGACTATGGCTACACCTTC. Its protein product is CASRPTGDYGYTF.